This T cell receptor beta chain was captured in a study of spatial heterogeneity in lung cancer. Study details: Consistently, beta-chain sequences turned up in larger numbers than alpha-chain sequences did.

Specified time point: sample taken at primary tumor resection. Untreated early-stage non-small cell lung cancer patients, over 55 in total, were the donors. In each case, whole RNA from tumor, nontumor lung or frozen PBMC was sequenced unsorted. TCRdb called the 5' RACE reads again in MiXCR, with one record for every CDR3 protein. In the table there are over 45,000 distinct CDR3 sequences, roughly 5% of which are singletons. This clonotype was observed many times. V was cut by 0 bases and J by 5 bases, with 18 bases left in between. The CDR3 has 17 residues. Germline lookup yields CDR1 KGHSH and CDR2 LQKENI.

The J gene is TRBJ2-3, the V gene TRBV18; weak D call: TRBD2 (6 bases). This receptor was taken from a male donor with early-stage non-small cell lung cancer. The sequencing here drew on PBMCs, taken at surgery. Written as DNA, the CDR3 is TGTGCCAGCTCACCACCTTTCGCGGGATTCGGGGTAGATACGCAGTATTTT. Its translation is CASSPPFAGFGVDTQYF.